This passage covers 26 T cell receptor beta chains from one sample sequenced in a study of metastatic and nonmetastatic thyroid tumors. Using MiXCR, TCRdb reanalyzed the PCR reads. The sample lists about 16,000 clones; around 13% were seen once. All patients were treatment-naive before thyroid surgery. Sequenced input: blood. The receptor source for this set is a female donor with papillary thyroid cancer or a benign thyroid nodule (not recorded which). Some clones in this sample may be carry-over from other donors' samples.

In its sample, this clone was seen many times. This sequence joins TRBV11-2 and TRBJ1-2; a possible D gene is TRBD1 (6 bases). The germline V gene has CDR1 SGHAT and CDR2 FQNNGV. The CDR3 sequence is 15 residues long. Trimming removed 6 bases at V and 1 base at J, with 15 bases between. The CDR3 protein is CASSSLAGVNYGYTF. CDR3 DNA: TGTGCCAGCAGTTCTCTGGCAGGGGTTAACTATGGCTACACCTTC. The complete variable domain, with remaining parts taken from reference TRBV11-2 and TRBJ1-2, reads EAGVAQSPRYKIIEKRQSVAFWCNPISGHATLYWYQQILGQGPKLLIQFQNNGVVDDSQLPKDRFSAERLKGVDSTLKIQPAKLEDSAVYLCASSSLAGVNYGYTFGSGTRLTVV.

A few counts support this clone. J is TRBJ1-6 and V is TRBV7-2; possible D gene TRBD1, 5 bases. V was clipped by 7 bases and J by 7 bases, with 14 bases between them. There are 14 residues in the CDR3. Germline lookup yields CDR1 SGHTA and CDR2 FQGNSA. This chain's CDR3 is CASIEQAANSPLHF. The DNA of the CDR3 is TGTGCCAGCATCGAACAGGCGGCGAATTCACCCCTCCACTTT. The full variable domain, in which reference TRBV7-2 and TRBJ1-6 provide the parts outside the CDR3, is GAGVSQSPSNKVTEKGKDVELRCDPISGHTALYWYRQSLGQGLEFLIYFQGNSAPDKSGLPSDRFSAERTGGSVSTLTIQRTQQEDSAVYLCASIEQAANSPLHFGNGTRLTVT.

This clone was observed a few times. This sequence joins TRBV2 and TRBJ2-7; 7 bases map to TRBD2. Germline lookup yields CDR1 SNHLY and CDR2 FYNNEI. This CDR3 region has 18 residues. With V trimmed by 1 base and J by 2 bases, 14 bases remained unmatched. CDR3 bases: TGTGCCAGCAGTGAAGGGCAACTATCGGGAGGAGTGCCCTACGAGCAGTACTTC. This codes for CASSEGQLSGGVPYEQYF.

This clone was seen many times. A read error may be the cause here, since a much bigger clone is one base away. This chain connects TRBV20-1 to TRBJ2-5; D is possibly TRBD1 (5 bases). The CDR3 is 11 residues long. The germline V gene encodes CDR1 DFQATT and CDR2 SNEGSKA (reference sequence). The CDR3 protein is CGAPPGETQYF. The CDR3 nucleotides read TGCGGTGCGCCCCCAGGGGAGACCCAGTACTTC.

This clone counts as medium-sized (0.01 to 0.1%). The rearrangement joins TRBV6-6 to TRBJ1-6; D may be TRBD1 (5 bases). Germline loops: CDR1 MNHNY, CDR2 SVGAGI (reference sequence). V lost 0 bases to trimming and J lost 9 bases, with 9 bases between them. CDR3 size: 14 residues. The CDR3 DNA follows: TGTGCCAGCAGTTACTCGACAGAGGCTTCACCCCTCCACTTT. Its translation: CASSYSTEASPLHF.

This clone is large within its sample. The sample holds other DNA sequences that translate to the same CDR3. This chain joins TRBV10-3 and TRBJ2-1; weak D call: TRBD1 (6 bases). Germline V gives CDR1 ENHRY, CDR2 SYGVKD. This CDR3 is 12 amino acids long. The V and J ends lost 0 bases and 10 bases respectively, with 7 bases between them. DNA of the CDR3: TGTGCCATCAGTGAGTCAGGACAGGAGCAGTTCTTC. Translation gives CAISESGQEQFF.

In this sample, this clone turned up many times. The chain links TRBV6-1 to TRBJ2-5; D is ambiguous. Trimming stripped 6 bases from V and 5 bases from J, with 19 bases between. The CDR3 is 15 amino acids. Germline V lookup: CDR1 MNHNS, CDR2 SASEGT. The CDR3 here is CASSPDWTYWETQYF. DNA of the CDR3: TGTGCCAGCAGCCCTGACTGGACCTATTGGGAGACCCAGTACTTC.

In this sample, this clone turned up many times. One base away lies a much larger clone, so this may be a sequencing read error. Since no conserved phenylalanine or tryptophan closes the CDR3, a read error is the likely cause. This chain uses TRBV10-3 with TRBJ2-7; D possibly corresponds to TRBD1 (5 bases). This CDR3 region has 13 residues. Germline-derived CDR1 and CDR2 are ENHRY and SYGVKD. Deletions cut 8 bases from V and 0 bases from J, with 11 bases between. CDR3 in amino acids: CAIAGAPSYEQYL. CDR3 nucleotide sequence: TGTGCCATCGCTGGGGCCCCCTCCTACGAGCAGTACCTC.

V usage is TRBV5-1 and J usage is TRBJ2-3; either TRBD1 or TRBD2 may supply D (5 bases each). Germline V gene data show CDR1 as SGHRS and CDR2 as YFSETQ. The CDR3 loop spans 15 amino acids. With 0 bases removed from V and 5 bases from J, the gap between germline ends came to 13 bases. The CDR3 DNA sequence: TGCGCCAGCAGCTTGGTCGGGGCAGGTGAAGATACGCAGTATTTT. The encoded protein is CASSLVGAGEDTQYF.

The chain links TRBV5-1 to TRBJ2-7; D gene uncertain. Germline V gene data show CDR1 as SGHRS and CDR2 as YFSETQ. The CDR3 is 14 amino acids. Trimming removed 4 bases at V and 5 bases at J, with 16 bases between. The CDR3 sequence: CASSATVHGDEQYF. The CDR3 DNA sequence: TGCGCCAGCAGCGCAACAGTGCATGGGGACGAGCAGTACTTC.

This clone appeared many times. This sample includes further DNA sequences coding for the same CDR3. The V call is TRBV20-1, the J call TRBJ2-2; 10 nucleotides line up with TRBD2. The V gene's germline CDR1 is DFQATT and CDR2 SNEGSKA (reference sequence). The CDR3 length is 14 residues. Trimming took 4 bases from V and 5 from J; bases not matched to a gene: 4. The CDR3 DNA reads TGCAGTGCTACGAGCGGGGGGGCGACCGGGGAGCTGTTTTTT. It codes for CSATSGGATGELFF.

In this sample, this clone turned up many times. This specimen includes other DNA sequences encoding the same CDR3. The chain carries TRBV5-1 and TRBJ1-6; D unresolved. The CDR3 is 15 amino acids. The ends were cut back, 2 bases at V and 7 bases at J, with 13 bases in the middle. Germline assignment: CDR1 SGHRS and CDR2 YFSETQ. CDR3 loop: CASSFDGTSNSPLHF. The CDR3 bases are TGCGCCAGCAGCTTCGACGGCACCTCCAATTCACCCCTCCACTTT.

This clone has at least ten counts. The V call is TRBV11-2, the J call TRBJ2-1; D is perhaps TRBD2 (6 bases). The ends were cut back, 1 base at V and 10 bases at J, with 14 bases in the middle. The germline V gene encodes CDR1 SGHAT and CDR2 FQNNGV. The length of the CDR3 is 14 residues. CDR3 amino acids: CASSLGGVGGEQFF. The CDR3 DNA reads TGTGCCAGCAGCTTAGGGGGCGTAGGAGGGGAGCAGTTCTTC.

The CDR3 spells CASSWRNTIYF. For the CDR3, the DNA is TGTGCCAGCAGTTGGCGAAACACCATATATTTT. J is TRBJ1-3 and V is TRBV6-5; D uncertain. The CDR3 is made up of 11 amino acids. Germline V gene sequence: CDR1 MNHEY, CDR2 SVGAGI. Deletions cut 4 bases from V and 5 bases from J, with 3 bases between.

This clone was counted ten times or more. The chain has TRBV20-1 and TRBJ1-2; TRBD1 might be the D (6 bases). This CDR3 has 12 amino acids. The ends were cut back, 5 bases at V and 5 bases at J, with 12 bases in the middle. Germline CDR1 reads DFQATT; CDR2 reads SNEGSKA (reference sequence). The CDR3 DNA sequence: TGCAGTGCTTGGGAGGGGGGGTATGGCTACACCTTC. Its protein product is CSAWEGGYGYTF.

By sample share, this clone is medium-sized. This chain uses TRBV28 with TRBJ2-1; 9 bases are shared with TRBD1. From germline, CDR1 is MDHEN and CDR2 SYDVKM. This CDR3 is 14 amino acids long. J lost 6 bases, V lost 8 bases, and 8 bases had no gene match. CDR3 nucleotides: TGTGCCAGCCTTAGGGACAGGGTTTTCAATGAGCAGTTCTTC. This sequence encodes CASLRDRVFNEQFF.

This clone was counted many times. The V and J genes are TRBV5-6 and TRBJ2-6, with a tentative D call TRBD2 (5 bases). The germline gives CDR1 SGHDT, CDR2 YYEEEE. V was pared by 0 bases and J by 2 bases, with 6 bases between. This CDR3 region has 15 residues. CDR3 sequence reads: CASSLAGTGANVLTF. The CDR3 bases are TGTGCCAGCAGCTTGGCGGGGACTGGGGCCAACGTCCTGACTTTC.

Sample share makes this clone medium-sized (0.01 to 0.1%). This chain's CDR3 is CASSPNVGELFF. For the CDR3, the DNA is TGTGCCAGCAGTCCAAACGTCGGGGAGCTGTTTTTT. The chain has TRBV28 and TRBJ2-2; D is unclear. Deletions cut 5 bases from V and 7 bases from J, with 8 bases between. The germline CDR1 and CDR2 sequences are MDHEN and SYDVKM. The CDR3 loop spans 12 amino acids.

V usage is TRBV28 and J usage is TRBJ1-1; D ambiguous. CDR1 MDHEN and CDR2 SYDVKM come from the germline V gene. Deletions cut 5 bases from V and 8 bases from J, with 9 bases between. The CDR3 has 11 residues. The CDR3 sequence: CASSPRREAFF. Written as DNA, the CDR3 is TGTGCCAGCAGTCCCCGTAGGGAAGCTTTCTTT.

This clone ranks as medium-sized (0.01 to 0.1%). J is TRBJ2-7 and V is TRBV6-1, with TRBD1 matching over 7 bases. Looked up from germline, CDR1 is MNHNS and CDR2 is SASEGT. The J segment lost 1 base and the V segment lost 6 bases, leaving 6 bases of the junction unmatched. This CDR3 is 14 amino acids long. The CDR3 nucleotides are TGTGCCAGCAGGAGGGGGCAGGGGTCCTACGAGCAGTACTTC. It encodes CASRRGQGSYEQYF.

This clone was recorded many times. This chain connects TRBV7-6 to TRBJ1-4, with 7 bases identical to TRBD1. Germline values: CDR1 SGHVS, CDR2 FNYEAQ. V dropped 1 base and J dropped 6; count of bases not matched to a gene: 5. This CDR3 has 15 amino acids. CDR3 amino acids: CASSLGGQAYEKLFF. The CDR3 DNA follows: TGTGCCAGCAGCTTAGGCGGACAGGCTTATGAAAAACTGTTTTTT.

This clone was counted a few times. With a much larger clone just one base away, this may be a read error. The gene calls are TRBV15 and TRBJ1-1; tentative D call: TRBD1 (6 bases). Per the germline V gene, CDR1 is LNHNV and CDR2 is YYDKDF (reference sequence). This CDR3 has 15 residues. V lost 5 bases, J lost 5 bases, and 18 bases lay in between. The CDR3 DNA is TGTGCCACCAGCGCGGGACATGGGAAGGGAACTGAAGCTTTCTTT. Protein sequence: CATSAGHGKGTEAFF. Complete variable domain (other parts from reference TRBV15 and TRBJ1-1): DAMVIQNPRYQVTQFGKPVTLSCSQTLNHNVMYWYQQKSSQAPKLLFHYYDKDFNNEADTPDNFQSRRPNTSFCFLDIRSPGLGDTAMYLCATSAGHGKGTEAFFGQGTRLTVV.

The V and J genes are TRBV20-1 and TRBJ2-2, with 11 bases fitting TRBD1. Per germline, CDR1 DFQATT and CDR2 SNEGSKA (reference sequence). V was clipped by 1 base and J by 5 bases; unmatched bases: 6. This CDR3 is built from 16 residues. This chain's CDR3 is CSARGTGGFRTGELFF. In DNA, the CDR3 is TGCAGTGCTAGAGGGACAGGGGGCTTCAGGACCGGGGAGCTGTTTTTT.

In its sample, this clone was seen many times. Written as DNA, the CDR3 is TGTGCCAGCAGCTTAATATTGGTGTTCGAGCAGTACTTC. Translated, it gives CASSLILVFEQYF. V is TRBV11-2 and J is TRBJ2-7; D is unresolved. The CDR3 totals 13 residues. Germline values: CDR1 SGHAT, CDR2 FQNNGV. V lost 2 bases and J 6 bases, leaving 11 bases between the germline ends.

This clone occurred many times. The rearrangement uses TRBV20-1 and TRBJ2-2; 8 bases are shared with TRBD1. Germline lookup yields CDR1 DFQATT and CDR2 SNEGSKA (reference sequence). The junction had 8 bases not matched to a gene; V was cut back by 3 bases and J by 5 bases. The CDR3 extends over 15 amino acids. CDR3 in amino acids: CSASAETGATGELFF. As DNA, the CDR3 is TGCAGTGCTAGTGCCGAGACAGGGGCGACCGGGGAGCTGTTTTTT.

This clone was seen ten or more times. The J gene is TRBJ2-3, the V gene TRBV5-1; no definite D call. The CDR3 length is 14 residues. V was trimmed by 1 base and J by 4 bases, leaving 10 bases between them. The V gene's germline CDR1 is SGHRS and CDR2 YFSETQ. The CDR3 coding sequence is TGCGCCAGCAGCTTGTCAAGGTGGGCAGATACGCAGTATTTT. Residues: CASSLSRWADTQYF. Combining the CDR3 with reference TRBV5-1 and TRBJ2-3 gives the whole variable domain KAGVTQTPRYLIKTRGQQVTLSCSPISGHRSVSWYQQTPGQGLQFLFEYFSETQRNKGNFPGRFSGRQFSNSRSEMNVSTLELGDSALYLCASSLSRWADTQYFGPGTRLTVL.